This T cell receptor (beta chain) was sequenced in a study of siplizumab effects on memory and regulatory T cells. Generated by immunoSEQ multiplex PCR, the TCRdb table keeps only in-frame clones and is missing some. The sample carries 50,000 or so clones, more than 75% recorded once. The CDR3 extends over 17 amino acids. Trimming removed 1 base from V and 2 bases from J; junction bases left unmatched: 7. Germline values: CDR1 SEHNR, CDR2 FQNEAQ (reference sequence). The sample comprised naive CD8+ T cells sorted from blood. V and J are TRBV7-9 and TRBJ1-4; 7 nucleotides agree with TRBD1. The source of this sequence is a human donor in good health. CDR3 loop: CASSLGRQGTTNEKLFF. The CDR3 bases are TGTGCCAGCAGCTTAGGCAGACAGGGAACTACTAATGAAAAACTGTTTTTT.